Sequencing of this T cell receptor (beta chain) was carried out in a study of blood T cell repertoires in COVID-19. The assay was immunoSEQ multiplex PCR, and TCRdb's table has in-frame clones only and misses some. This sample has roughly 270,000 clones, with roughly 80% found just once. V was pared by 4 bases and J by 1 base, with 7 bases between. CDR1 MNHEY and CDR2 SVGAGI come from the germline V gene. This CDR3 region has 13 residues. Participants were aged about 18 to 100 years, lived in some 23 US areas, and enrolled virtually. Participants' own reports of clinical history determined their cohort assignment. Shortly before study entry, within 2 weeks, exposed participants had met a COVID-19 case.

The TCR was taken from a man aged 40-50 years who had been exposed to COVID-19. V and J are TRBV6-5 and TRBJ1-2; D may be TRBD1 (5 bases). Input material: PBMCs or T cells enriched from blood (not recorded which). The CDR3 DNA reads as TGTGCCAGCAGTTCTCAGGGTAACTATGGCTACACCTTC. It encodes CASSSQGNYGYTF.